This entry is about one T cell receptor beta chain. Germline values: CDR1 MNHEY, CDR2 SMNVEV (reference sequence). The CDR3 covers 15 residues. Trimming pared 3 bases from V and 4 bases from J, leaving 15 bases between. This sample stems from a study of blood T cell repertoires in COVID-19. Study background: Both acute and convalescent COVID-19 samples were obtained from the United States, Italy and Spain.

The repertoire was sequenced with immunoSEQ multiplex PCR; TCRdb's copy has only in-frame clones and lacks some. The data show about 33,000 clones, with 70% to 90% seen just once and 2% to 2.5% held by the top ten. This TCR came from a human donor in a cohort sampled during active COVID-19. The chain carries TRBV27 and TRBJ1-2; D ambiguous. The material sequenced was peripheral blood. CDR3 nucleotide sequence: TGTGCCAGCAGTTTTTCGCAGGCGGGCCCCTATGGCTACACCTTC. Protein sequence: CASSFSQAGPYGYTF.